The next 18 T cell receptor beta chains were all read from a single sample in a study of T cell responses to AZD1222 COVID-19 vaccine. TCRdb keeps only in-frame clones here, not all; method: immunoSEQ multiplex PCR. The top ten clones hold about 5% of a sample with 130,000 or so clones, over 85% of them seen once. The specimen was peripheral blood, collected on day 0 of AZD1222 vaccination. These receptors originate from an adult in good health.

V usage is TRBV19 and J usage is TRBJ2-7; D not certain. In germline, CDR1 is LNHDA, CDR2 SQIVND (reference sequence). CDR3 size: 15 residues. V lost 4 bases, J lost 5 bases, and 18 bases lay in between. CDR3 protein: CASSRAPSRGHEQYF. The DNA for the CDR3 is TGTGCCAGTAGTAGAGCCCCATCCCGAGGTCACGAGCAGTACTTC.

The rearrangement joins TRBV9 to TRBJ1-6; D ambiguous. Germline V lookup: CDR1 SGDLS, CDR2 YYNGEE. The CDR3 length is 15 residues. V lost 6 bases to trimming and J lost 7 bases, with 17 bases between them. The CDR3 coding sequence is TGTGCCAGCACCAATTCCCCCAGTCCAAATTCACCCCTCCACTTT. It codes for CASTNSPSPNSPLHF.

The chain couples TRBV28 to TRBJ2-5; 7 positions agree with TRBD1. Germline CDR1 and CDR2: MDHEN and SYDVKM. V shed 5 bases and J 4 bases; nucleotides not matched to a gene: 7. CDR3 length equals 14 residues. CDR3 loop: CASSQGVRGETQYF. The DNA for the CDR3 is TGTGCCAGCAGTCAGGGGGTTAGGGGAGAGACCCAGTACTTC.

The CDR3 loop reads CASSFSFRPRARLAYEQYF. Here the CDR3 DNA reads TGTGCCAGCAGTTTCAGTTTTAGACCTAGGGCTCGACTAGCTTACGAGCAGTACTTC. The rearrangement joins TRBV28 to TRBJ2-7, with 7 bases matching TRBD2. J was trimmed by 4 bases and V by 3 bases; bases with no gene match: 21. CDR1 is MDHEN and CDR2 is SYDVKM in the germline V gene. The CDR3 totals 19 residues.

This rearrangement joins TRBV9 to TRBJ1-5; D is perhaps TRBD1 (5 bases). The V end was cut by 4 bases, the J end by 3 bases, with 17 bases between. In germline, CDR1 is SGDLS, CDR2 YYNGEE. The CDR3 has 16 residues. CDR3 in amino acids: CASSPDGPGPNQPQHF. CDR3 sequence (DNA): TGTGCCAGCAGCCCCGACGGACCGGGACCCAATCAGCCCCAGCATTTT.

This clone was counted once. The chain carries TRBV19 and TRBJ1-5, with 8 bases fitting TRBD1. J gave up 4 bases and V 8 bases, and 4 bases lay outside the gene matches. Germline-derived CDR1 and CDR2 are LNHDA and SQIVND (reference sequence). The CDR3 runs to 13 residues. The CDR3 loop is CASRQGLNQPQHF. CDR3 DNA: TGTGCCAGTCGACAGGGGTTGAATCAGCCCCAGCATTTT.

This clone was detected once. The CDR3 DNA is TGTGCCAGCAGTTACACCGCGGGACAGGTCTCTGGCTACACCTTC. Translation: CASSYTAGQVSGYTF. The V call is TRBV6-5, the J call TRBJ1-2, with 8 bases lining up with TRBD1. The CDR3 totals 15 residues. Germline CDR1 reads MNHEY; CDR2 reads SVGAGI. J gave up 7 bases and V 2 bases, and 9 bases lay outside the gene matches.

This chain connects TRBV24-1 to TRBJ2-3, with a weak D call TRBD1 (5 bases). Germline CDR1 KGHDR, CDR2 SFDVKD. Trimming stripped 4 bases from V and 2 bases from J, with 12 bases between. This CDR3 is built from 15 residues. CDR3 in DNA: TGTGCCACCAGTGACCAGAAGACAGCCACAGATACGCAGTATTTT. Amino acids: CATSDQKTATDTQYF.

The chain joins TRBV4-1 to TRBJ1-6; TRBD1 aligns across 10 bases. Germline trimming cut 4 bases from V and 6 bases from J; bases unmatched to any gene: 6. From germline, CDR1 is MGHRA and CDR2 YSYEKL. This CDR3 contains 16 residues. CDR3 sequence: CASSRAGDRGNSPLHF. The CDR3 DNA reads TGCGCCAGCAGCCGCGCTGGGGACAGGGGTAATTCACCCCTCCACTTT.

The chain links TRBV5-1 to TRBJ2-1, with D possibly being TRBD1 (6 bases). This CDR3 contains 15 residues. Germline V CDR1 and CDR2: SGHRS, YFSETQ. V lost 2 bases to trimming and J lost 4 bases, with 13 bases between them. CDR3 loop: CASSFEGDQYNEQFF. CDR3 nucleotides: TGCGCCAGCAGCTTTGAGGGGGACCAATACAATGAGCAGTTCTTC.

This chain uses TRBV10-2 with TRBJ1-2; the D gene is possibly TRBD1 (5 bases). V was cut by 4 bases and J by 6 bases, with 12 bases left in between. This CDR3 spans 13 amino acids. The germline V gene has CDR1 WSHSY and CDR2 SAAADI. This chain's CDR3 is CASSAGGFDGYTF. In DNA, the CDR3 is TGCGCCAGCAGTGCTGGGGGTTTCGATGGCTACACCTTC.

This chain connects TRBV30 to TRBJ1-1, with 7 nucleotides matching TRBD1. Trimming removed 3 bases from V and 8 bases from J; junction bases left unmatched: 6. There are 12 residues in the CDR3. Looked up from germline, CDR1 is GTSNPN and CDR2 is SVGIG (reference sequence). Written as DNA, the CDR3 is TGTGCCTGGAGGGAATTGACAGGGGAAGCTTTCTTT. Encoded protein: CAWRELTGEAFF.

CDR3 residues: CASSLEVAGNTGELFF. CDR3 coding DNA: TGCGCCAGCAGCTTGGAAGTAGCGGGGAACACCGGGGAGCTGTTTTTT. This chain joins TRBV5-1 and TRBJ2-2; 7 bases align to TRBD2. Germline-derived CDR1 and CDR2 are SGHRS and YFSETQ. The J segment lost 1 base and the V segment lost 0 bases, leaving 3 bases of the junction unmatched. The CDR3 spans 16 residues.

The V gene is TRBV2, the J gene TRBJ2-7; 8 bases agree with TRBD1. The V and J ends lost 7 bases and 3 bases, in that order; junction bases with no gene match: 5. The CDR3 contains 13 residues. CDR1 and CDR2 from the germline V gene are SNHLY and FYNNEI. The CDR3 spells CASNDGQGYEQYF. The CDR3 DNA is TGTGCCAGCAACGACGGACAGGGCTACGAGCAGTACTTC.

V and J are TRBV9 and TRBJ1-1; D unresolved. The CDR3 contains 13 residues. Germline-derived CDR1 and CDR2 are SGDLS and YYNGEE. Trimming cost V 4 bases and J 0 bases, with 7 bases left between them. Written as DNA, the CDR3 is TGTGCCAGCAGCCCCGATATGAACACTGAAGCTTTCTTT. This encodes CASSPDMNTEAFF.

The V call is TRBV5-1, the J call TRBJ2-7; the D gene is possibly TRBD2 (5 bases). The CDR3 loop spans 13 amino acids. The V gene lost 5 bases and the J gene lost 7 bases, with 16 bases spanning the gap. Germline CDR1 SGHRS, CDR2 YFSETQ. CDR3 sequence (DNA): TGCGCCAGCAGGAGGGAAACCTTTGGGGAGCAGTACTTC. It is translated as CASRRETFGEQYF.

This chain connects TRBV27 to TRBJ1-1, with D unclear. This CDR3 region has 13 residues. V dropped 4 bases and J dropped 1 base, with 7 bases sitting between them. The germline CDR1 and CDR2 sequences are MNHEY and SMNVEV (reference sequence). CDR3 DNA sequence: TGTGCCAGCAGTTCCGATTGGAACACTGAAGCTTTCTTT. This gives the protein CASSSDWNTEAFF.

The chain has TRBV18 and TRBJ1-2, with unresolved D. With 2 bases removed from V and 8 bases from J, the gap between germline ends came to 12 bases. CDR3 length: 13 residues. Germline V gene lookup returns CDR1 KGHSH and CDR2 LQKENI. This CDR3 reads CASSPSSSGGYTF. In DNA, the CDR3 is TGTGCCAGCTCACCAAGTTCCTCGGGAGGCTACACCTTC.